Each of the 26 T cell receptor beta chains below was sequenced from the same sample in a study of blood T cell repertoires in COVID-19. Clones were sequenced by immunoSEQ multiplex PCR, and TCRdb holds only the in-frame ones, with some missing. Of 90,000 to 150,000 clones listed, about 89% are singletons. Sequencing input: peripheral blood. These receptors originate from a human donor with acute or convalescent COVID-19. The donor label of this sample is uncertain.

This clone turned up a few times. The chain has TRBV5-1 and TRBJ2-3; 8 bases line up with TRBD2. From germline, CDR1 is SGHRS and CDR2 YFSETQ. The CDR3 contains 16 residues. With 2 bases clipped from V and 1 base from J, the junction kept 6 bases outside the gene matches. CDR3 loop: CASSFFLTSGTDTQYF. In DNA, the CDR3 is TGCGCCAGCAGCTTTTTCCTGACTAGCGGCACAGATACGCAGTATTTT. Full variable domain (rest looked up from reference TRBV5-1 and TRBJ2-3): KAGVTQTPRYLIKTRGQQVTLSCSPISGHRSVSWYQQTPGQGLQFLFEYFSETQRNKGNFPGRFSGRQFSNSRSEMNVSTLELGDSALYLCASSFFLTSGTDTQYFGPGTRLTVL.

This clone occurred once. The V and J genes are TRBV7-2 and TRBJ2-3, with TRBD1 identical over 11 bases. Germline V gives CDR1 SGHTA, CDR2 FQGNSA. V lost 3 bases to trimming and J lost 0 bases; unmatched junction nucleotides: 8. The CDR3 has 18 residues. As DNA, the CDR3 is TGTGCCAGCAGCTTCAGGACAGGGGGCTTGGGTAGCACAGATACGCAGTATTTT. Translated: CASSFRTGGLGSTDTQYF. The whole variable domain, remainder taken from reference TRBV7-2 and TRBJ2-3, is GAGVSQSPSNKVTEKGKDVELRCDPISGHTALYWYRQSLGQGLEFLIYFQGNSAPDKSGLPSDRFSAERTGGSVSTLTIQRTQQEDSAVYLCASSFRTGGLGSTDTQYFGPGTRLTVL.

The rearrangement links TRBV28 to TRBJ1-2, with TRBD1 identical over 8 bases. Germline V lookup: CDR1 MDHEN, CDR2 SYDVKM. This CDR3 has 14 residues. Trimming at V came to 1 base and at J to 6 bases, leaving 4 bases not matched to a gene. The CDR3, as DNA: TGTGCCAGCAGTTTATATGGACAGGGTCATGGCTACACCTTC. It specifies CASSLYGQGHGYTF.

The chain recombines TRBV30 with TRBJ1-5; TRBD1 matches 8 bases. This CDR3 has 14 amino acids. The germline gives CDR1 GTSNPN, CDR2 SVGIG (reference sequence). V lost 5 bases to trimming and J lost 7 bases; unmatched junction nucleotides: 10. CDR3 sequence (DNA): TGTGCCTGGTCAGGGGGCGTCGGCATCCAGCCCCAGCATTTT. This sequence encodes CAWSGGVGIQPQHF.

CDR3 residues: CATQRQGNTEAFF. The CDR3 DNA is TGTGCCACCCAACGGCAGGGGAACACTGAAGCTTTCTTT. The V and J genes are TRBV10-3 and TRBJ1-1; D is possibly TRBD1 (5 bases). Between the trimmed V and J ends, which lost 10 bases and 1 base, there was a span of 13 bases. The CDR3 is 13 amino acids. Germline lookup yields CDR1 ENHRY and CDR2 SYGVKD.

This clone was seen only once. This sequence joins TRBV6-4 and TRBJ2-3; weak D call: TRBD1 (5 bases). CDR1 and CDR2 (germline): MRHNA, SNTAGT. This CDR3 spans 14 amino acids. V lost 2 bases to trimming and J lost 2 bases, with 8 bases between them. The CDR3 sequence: CASSDRGITDTQYF. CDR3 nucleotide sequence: TGTGCCAGCAGTGACAGGGGAATCACAGATACGCAGTATTTT.

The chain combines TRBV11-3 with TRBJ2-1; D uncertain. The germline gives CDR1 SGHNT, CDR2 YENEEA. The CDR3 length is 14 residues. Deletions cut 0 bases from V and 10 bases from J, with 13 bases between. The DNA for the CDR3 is TGTGCCAGCAGCTTAGAGGGTGGATTCGGGGAGCAGTTCTTC. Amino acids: CASSLEGGFGEQFF. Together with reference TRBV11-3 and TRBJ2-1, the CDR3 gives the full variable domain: EAGVVQSPRYKIIEKKQPVAFWCNPISGHNTLYWYLQNLGQGPELLIRYENEEAVDDSQLPKDRFSAERLKGVDSTLKIQPAELGDSAVYLCASSLEGGFGEQFFGPGTRLTVL.

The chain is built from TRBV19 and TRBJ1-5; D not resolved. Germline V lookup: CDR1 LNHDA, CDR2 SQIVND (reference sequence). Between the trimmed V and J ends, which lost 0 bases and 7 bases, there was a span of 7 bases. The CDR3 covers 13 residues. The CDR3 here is CASSIDEVQPQHF. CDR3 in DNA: TGTGCCAGTAGTATAGATGAGGTCCAGCCCCAGCATTTT.

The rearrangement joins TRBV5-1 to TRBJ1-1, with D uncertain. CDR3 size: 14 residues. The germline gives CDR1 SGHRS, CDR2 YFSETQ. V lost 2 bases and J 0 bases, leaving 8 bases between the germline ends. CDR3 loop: CASSFSGMNTEAFF. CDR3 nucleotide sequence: TGCGCCAGCAGCTTCTCCGGGATGAACACTGAAGCTTTCTTT.

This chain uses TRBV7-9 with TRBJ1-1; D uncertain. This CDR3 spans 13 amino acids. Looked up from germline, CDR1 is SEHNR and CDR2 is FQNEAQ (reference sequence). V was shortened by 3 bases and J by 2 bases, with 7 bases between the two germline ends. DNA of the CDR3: TGTGCCAGCAGCTTTATGACAAACACTGAAGCTTTCTTT. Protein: CASSFMTNTEAFF.

CDR3 nucleotide sequence: TGTGCCAGCAGTGCGGGACTGCAGTACAATGAGCAGTTCTTC. Its translation: CASSAGLQYNEQFF. The chain recombines TRBV27 with TRBJ2-1; weak D call: TRBD2 (6 bases). The ends were cut back, 5 bases at V and 4 bases at J, with 12 bases in the middle. The CDR3 length is 14 residues. CDR1 and CDR2 (germline): MNHEY, SMNVEV (reference sequence).

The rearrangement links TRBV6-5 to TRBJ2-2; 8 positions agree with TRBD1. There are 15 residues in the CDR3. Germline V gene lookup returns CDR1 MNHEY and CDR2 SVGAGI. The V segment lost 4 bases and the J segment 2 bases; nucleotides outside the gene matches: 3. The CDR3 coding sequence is TGTGCCAGCAGTTTGACAGGGGATAACACCGGGGAGCTGTTTTTT. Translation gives CASSLTGDNTGELFF.

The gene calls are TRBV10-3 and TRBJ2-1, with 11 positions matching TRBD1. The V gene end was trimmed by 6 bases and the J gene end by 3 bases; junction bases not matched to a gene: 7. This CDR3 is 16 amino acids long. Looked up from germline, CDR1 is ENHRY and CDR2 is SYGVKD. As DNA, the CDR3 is TGTGCCATCAGCTCCGGACAGGGGGCAGACTACAATGAGCAGTTCTTC. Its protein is CAISSGQGADYNEQFF.

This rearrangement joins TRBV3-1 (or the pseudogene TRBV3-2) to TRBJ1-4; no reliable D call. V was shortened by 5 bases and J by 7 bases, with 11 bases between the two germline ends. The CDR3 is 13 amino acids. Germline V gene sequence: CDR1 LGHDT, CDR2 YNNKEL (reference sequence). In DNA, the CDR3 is TGTGCCAGCAGCGGCCGGGATCTTGAAAAACTGTTTTTT. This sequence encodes CASSGRDLEKLFF.

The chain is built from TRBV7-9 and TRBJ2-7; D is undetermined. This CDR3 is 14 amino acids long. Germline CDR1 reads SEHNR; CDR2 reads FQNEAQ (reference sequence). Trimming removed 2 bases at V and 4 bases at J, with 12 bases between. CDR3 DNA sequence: TGTGCCAGCAGCTTATTTTCCCGAGATTACGAGCAGTACTTC. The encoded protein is CASSLFSRDYEQYF.

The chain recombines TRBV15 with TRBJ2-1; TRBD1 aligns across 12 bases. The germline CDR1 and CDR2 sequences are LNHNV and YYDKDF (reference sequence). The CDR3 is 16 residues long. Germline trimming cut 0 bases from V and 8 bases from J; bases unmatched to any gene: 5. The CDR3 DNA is TGTGCCACCAGCAGAGATTTAGGGACAGGGGGCGATGAGCAGTTCTTC. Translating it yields CATSRDLGTGGDEQFF. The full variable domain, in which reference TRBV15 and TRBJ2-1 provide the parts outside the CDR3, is DAMVIQNPRYQVTQFGKPVTLSCSQTLNHNVMYWYQQKSSQAPKLLFHYYDKDFNNEADTPDNFQSRRPNTSFCFLDIRSPGLGDTAMYLCATSRDLGTGGDEQFFGPGTRLTVL.

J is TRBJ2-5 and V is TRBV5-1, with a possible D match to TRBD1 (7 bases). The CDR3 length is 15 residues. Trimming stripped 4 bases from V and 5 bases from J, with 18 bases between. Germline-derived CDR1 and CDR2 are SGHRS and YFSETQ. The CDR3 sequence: CASSPSGGLGETQYF. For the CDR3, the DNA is TGCGCCAGCAGCCCTTCAGGGGGGTTAGGGGAGACCCAGTACTTC.

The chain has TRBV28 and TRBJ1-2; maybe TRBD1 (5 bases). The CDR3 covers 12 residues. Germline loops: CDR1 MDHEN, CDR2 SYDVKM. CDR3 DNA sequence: TGTACAACAGCCGACAGCTACTATGGCTACACCTTC. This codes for CTTADSYYGYTF.

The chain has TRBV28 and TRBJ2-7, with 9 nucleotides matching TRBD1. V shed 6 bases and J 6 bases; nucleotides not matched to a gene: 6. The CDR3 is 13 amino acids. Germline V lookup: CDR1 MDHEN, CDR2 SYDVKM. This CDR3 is CASRKDRGFEQYF. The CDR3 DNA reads TGTGCCAGCAGAAAGGACAGGGGATTCGAGCAGTACTTC.

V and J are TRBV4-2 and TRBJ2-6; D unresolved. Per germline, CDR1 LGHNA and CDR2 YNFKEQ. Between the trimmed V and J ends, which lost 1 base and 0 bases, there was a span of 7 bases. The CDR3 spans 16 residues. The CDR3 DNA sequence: TGTGCCAGCAGCCAAGGACTCTACTCTGGGGCCAACGTCCTGACTTTC. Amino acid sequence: CASSQGLYSGANVLTF.

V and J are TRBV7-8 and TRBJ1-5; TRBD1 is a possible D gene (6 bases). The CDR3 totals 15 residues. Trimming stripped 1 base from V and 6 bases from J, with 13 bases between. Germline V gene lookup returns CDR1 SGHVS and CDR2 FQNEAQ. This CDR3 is CASSLDRALFQPQHF. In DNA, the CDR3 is TGTGCCAGCAGCTTAGACAGGGCGCTTTTTCAGCCCCAGCATTTT.

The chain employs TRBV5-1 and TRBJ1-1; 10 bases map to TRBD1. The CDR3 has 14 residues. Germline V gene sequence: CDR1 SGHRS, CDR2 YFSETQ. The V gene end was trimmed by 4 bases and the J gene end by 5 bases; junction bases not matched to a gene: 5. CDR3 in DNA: TGCGCCAGCAGCCATGGACAGGGGGAGACTGAAGCTTTCTTT. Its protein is CASSHGQGETEAFF. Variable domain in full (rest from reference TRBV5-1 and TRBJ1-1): KAGVTQTPRYLIKTRGQQVTLSCSPISGHRSVSWYQQTPGQGLQFLFEYFSETQRNKGNFPGRFSGRQFSNSRSEMNVSTLELGDSALYLCASSHGQGETEAFFGQGTRLTVV.

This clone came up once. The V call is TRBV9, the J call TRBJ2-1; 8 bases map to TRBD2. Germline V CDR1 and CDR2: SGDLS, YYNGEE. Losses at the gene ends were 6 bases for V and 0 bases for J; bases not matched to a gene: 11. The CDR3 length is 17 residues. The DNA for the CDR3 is TGTGCCAGCAACCCCGGGGGGGCCTTCGGCTCCTACAATGAGCAGTTCTTC. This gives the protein CASNPGGAFGSYNEQFF.

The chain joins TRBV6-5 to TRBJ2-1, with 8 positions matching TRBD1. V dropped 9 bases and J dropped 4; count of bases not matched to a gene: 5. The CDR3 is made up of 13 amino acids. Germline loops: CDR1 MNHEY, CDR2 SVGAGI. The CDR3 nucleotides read TGTGCCAGTGGCAGGGGGCAATACAATGAGCAGTTCTTC. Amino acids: CASGRGQYNEQFF.

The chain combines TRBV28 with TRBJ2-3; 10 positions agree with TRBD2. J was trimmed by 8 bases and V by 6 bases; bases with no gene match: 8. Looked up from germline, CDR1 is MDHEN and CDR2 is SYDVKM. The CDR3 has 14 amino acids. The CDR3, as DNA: TGTGCCAGCAGGGTAGCGGGAGGAAGGGGTACGCAGTATTTT. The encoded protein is CASRVAGGRGTQYF.

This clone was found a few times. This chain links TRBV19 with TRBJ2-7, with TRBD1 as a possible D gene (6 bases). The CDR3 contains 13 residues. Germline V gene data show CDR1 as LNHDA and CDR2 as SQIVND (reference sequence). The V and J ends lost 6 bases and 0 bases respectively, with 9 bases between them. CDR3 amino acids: CASSQGSSYEQYF. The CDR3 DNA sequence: TGTGCCAGTAGCCAGGGGAGCTCCTACGAGCAGTACTTC.